The next 18 T cell receptor beta chains were all read from a single sample in a study of cytomegalovirus exposure and HLA in healthy donors. PCR employed 60 Vbeta and 13 Jbeta primers. Assay used: immunoSEQ multiplex PCR; TCRdb lists only in-frame clones, some missing. In the table there are some 95,000 clones, about 80% of which are singletons. The sequencing sample was made of PBMCs. The receptors here all came from a man younger than 40 in good health and CMV-seronegative.

This clone was observed a single time. The chain recombines TRBV5-6 with TRBJ2-3; TRBD2 agrees at 10 bases. V lost 4 bases, J lost 3 bases, and 5 bases stayed unmatched. The germline V gene encodes CDR1 SGHDT and CDR2 YYEEEE. The CDR3 has 15 residues. CDR3 sequence (DNA): TGTGCCAGCAGCGGAGCGGGAGGGATGACAGATACGCAGTATTTT. Residues: CASSGAGGMTDTQYF.

The chain recombines TRBV5-8 with TRBJ1-5; 9 bases map to TRBD1. CDR3 length: 14 residues. Per the germline V gene, CDR1 is SGHTS and CDR2 is YDEGEE. J gave up 6 bases and V 3 bases, and 4 bases lay outside the gene matches. The CDR3: CASSYGQGIQPQHF. CDR3 DNA sequence: TGTGCCAGCAGCTATGGACAGGGGATTCAGCCCCAGCATTTT.

In nucleotides, the CDR3 is TGTGCCAGCAGCTTGGACACAGGGGACGCCTATAATTCACCCCTCCACTTT. Amino acid sequence: CASSLDTGDAYNSPLHF. This sequence joins TRBV5-6 and TRBJ1-6; 7 bases fit TRBD1. After removal of 0 bases from V and 2 bases from J, the junction contained 5 bases not matched to a gene. The CDR3 consists of 17 residues. The germline gives CDR1 SGHDT, CDR2 YYEEEE.

The chain combines TRBV9 with TRBJ2-7; tentatively, D is TRBD1 (6 bases). Germline V lookup: CDR1 SGDLS, CDR2 YYNGEE. The CDR3 runs to 14 residues. V lost 4 bases to trimming and J lost 3 bases, with 14 bases between them. CDR3 bases: TGTGCCAGCAGCCCAGGAGACAGGTACTACGAGCAGTACTTC. Protein sequence: CASSPGDRYYEQYF.

This chain joins TRBV7-8 and TRBJ1-2; weak D call: TRBD1 (5 bases). This CDR3 has 14 residues. CDR1 SGHVS and CDR2 FQNEAQ come from the germline V gene. The germline V and J ends were trimmed by 5 bases and 3 bases, with 13 bases remaining between them. Here the CDR3 reads CASSLVGADYGYTF. The DNA for the CDR3 is TGTGCCAGCAGCCTAGTAGGGGCCGACTATGGCTACACCTTC.

V and J are TRBV18 and TRBJ1-2, with 9 bases that match TRBD1. There are 20 residues in the CDR3. Germline V gene lookup returns CDR1 KGHSH and CDR2 LQKENI. V lost 1 base to trimming and J lost 2 bases; unmatched junction nucleotides: 17. The CDR3 bases are TGTGCCAGCTCACCACTTGACGTGAGTGTCTCGACAGGGGGGAACTATGGCTACACCTTC. Translated, it gives CASSPLDVSVSTGGNYGYTF.

A note on this clone: An end of the junction differs from the germline gene, which may be a read error. The chain combines TRBV28 with TRBJ2-7; TRBD1 might be the D (6 bases). The CDR3 loop spans 11 amino acids. Germline V gene sequence: CDR1 MDHEN, CDR2 SYDVKM. The CDR3 protein is CASRSGRTERF. DNA of the CDR3: TGTGCCAGCAGATCCGGTCGGACAGAGCGCTTC.

The chain recombines TRBV9 with TRBJ1-2, with 7 bases lining up with TRBD1. This CDR3 is built from 15 residues. With V trimmed by 0 bases and J by 2 bases, 4 bases remained unmatched. Germline assignment: CDR1 SGDLS and CDR2 YYNGEE. CDR3 in DNA: TGTGCCAGCAGCGTAGGGCGACAGGGCAACTATGGCTACACCTTC. Translated: CASSVGRQGNYGYTF.

The CDR3 DNA sequence: TGCGCCAGCAGCTTGGCCAGGGAAAGAGAAGAGACCCAGTACTTC. Its protein product is CASSLAREREETQYF. The J gene is TRBJ2-5, the V gene TRBV5-1; possible D gene TRBD1, 5 bases. Germline lookup yields CDR1 SGHRS and CDR2 YFSETQ. Trimming left V 0 bases short and J 3 bases short, with 12 bases between. The CDR3 runs to 15 residues.

The table lists this clone with a count of one. The chain has TRBV4-2 and TRBJ2-2; weak D call: TRBD2 (5 bases). In germline, CDR1 is LGHNA, CDR2 YNFKEQ. V lost 4 bases, J lost 1 base, and 7 bases lay in between. The length of the CDR3 is 14 residues. CDR3 loop: CASSPRGNTGELFF. The CDR3, as DNA: TGTGCCAGCAGCCCCCGGGGGAACACCGGGGAGCTGTTTTTT.

This sequence joins TRBV4-3 and TRBJ1-5; D is unresolved. V lost 1 base and J 4 bases, leaving 8 bases between the germline ends. CDR3 length: 14 residues. Germline V gives CDR1 LGHNA, CDR2 YSLEER. The CDR3 loop reads CASSQGPGNQPQHF. The CDR3 DNA sequence: TGCGCCAGCAGCCAAGGTCCCGGGAATCAGCCCCAGCATTTT.

J is TRBJ2-2 and V is TRBV29-1; a weak D match, TRBD2 (5 bases). Germline V CDR1 and CDR2: SQVTM, ANQGSEA. This CDR3 region has 14 residues. The V and J ends lost 3 bases and 0 bases respectively, with 8 bases between them. CDR3: CSVDTRANTGELFF. The DNA for the CDR3 is TGCAGCGTTGATACGCGGGCGAACACCGGGGAGCTGTTTTTT.

This clone occurred a few times. The chain combines TRBV21-1 with TRBJ2-7; TRBD1 is taken as the D call from the table, unchecked against the DNA. TRBV21-1 corresponds to a pseudogene. The CDR3 sequence is 15 residues long. CDR3 region: CASSKEVDSSYEQYF. The CDR3 DNA follows: TGTGCCAGCAGCAAAGAGGTCGACAGCTCCTACGAGCAGTACTTC.

This rearrangement joins TRBV4-2 to TRBJ1-2, with unresolved D. The CDR3 is 16 residues long. V dropped 1 base and J dropped 3 bases, with 15 bases sitting between them. Looked up from germline, CDR1 is LGHNA and CDR2 is YNFKEQ. The DNA for the CDR3 is TGTGCCAGCAGCCAAGGAGGCGGGCCAAGCGACTATGGCTACACCTTC. This codes for CASSQGGGPSDYGYTF.

The chain couples TRBV9 to TRBJ2-3, with D perhaps matching TRBD1 (6 bases). The V end was cut by 5 bases, the J end by 0 bases, with 13 bases between. The CDR3 length is 15 residues. CDR1 and CDR2 from the germline V gene are SGDLS and YYNGEE. CDR3 sequence reads: CASRETGTSTDTQYF. As DNA, the CDR3 is TGTGCCAGCAGAGAGACAGGAACTAGCACAGATACGCAGTATTTT.

The V call is TRBV7-8, the J call TRBJ2-7, with TRBD1 matching over 7 bases. Germline CDR1 SGHVS, CDR2 FQNEAQ. V lost 5 bases, J lost 3 bases, and 4 bases stayed unmatched. The CDR3 totals 13 residues. The CDR3: CASSPRQGYEQYF. In DNA form, the CDR3 reads TGTGCCAGCAGCCCCCGACAGGGCTACGAGCAGTACTTC.

The chain joins TRBV28 to TRBJ2-7, with TRBD2 matching over 10 bases. With V trimmed by 6 bases and J by 0 bases, 5 bases remained unmatched. The CDR3 is made up of 15 amino acids. From germline, CDR1 is MDHEN and CDR2 SYDVKM. CDR3 in DNA: TGTGCCAGCAGCAAACTAGCGGGGAGCTCCTACGAGCAGTACTTC. As protein: CASSKLAGSSYEQYF. Full variable domain (remainder filled in from reference TRBV28 and TRBJ2-7): DVKVTQSSRYLVKRTGEKVFLECVQDMDHENMFWYRQDPGLGLRLIYFSYDVKMKEKGDIPEGYSVSREKKERFSLILESASTNQTSMYLCASSKLAGSSYEQYFGPGTRLTVT.

This clone showed up just once. The chain uses TRBV20-1 and TRBJ2-4, with D possibly being TRBD1 (5 bases). The CDR3 contains 11 residues. Germline V CDR1 and CDR2: DFQATT, SNEGSKA (reference sequence). Trimming pared 6 bases from V and 6 bases from J, leaving 9 bases between. The CDR3 DNA reads TGCAGTGCCTTGGACATAAACATTCAGTACTTC. Its protein is CSALDINIQYF.